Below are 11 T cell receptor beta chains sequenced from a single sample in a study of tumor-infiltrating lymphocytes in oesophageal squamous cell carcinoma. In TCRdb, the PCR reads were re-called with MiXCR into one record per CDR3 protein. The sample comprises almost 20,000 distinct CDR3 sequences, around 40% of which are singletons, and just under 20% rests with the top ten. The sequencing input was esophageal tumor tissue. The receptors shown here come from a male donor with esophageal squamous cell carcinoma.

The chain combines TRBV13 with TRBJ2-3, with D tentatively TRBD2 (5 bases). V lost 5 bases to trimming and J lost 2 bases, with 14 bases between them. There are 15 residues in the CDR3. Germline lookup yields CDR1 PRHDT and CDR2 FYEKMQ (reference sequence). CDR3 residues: CASSRRSWDTDTQYF. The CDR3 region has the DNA TGTGCCAGCAGCAGGAGGTCGTGGGACACAGATACGCAGTATTTT.

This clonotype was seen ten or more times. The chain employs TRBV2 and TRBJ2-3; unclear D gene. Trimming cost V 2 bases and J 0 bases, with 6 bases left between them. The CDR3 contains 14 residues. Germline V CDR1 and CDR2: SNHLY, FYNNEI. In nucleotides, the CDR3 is TGTGCCAGCAGTGAAATGACTAGCACAGATACGCAGTATTTT. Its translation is CASSEMTSTDTQYF.

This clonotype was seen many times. The CDR3: CASSWSLAGEGTQYF. The CDR3 DNA reads as TGCGCCAGCAGCTGGTCACTAGCGGGAGAAGGCACGCAGTATTTT. This chain uses TRBV5-1 with TRBJ2-3; 11 nucleotides align to TRBD2. The V gene end was trimmed by 3 bases and the J gene end by 9 bases; junction bases not matched to a gene: 9. The CDR3 spans 15 residues. Germline V gives CDR1 SGHRS, CDR2 YFSETQ.

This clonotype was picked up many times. The CDR3 reads CASSEFRSIQYF. The CDR3 coding sequence is TGTGCCAGCAGTGAATTTCGGAGCATTCAGTACTTC. The V gene is TRBV6-1, the J gene TRBJ2-4, with unresolved D. CDR1 is MNHNS and CDR2 is SASEGT in the germline V gene. V gave up 2 bases and J gave up 9 bases, with 8 bases separating them. This CDR3 has 12 residues.

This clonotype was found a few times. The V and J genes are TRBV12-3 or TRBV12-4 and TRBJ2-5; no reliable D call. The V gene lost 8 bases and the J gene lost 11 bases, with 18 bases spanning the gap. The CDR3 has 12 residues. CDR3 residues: CASGPTGLEQYF. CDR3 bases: TGTGCCAGCGGCCCGACTGGCCTAGAGCAGTACTTC.

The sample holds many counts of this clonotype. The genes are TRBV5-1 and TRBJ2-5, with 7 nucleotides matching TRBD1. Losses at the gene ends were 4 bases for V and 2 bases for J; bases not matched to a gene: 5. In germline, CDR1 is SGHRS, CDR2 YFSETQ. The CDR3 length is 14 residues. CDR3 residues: CASSTGRGQETQYF. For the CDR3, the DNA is TGCGCCAGCAGCACGGGCAGGGGGCAAGAGACCCAGTACTTC.

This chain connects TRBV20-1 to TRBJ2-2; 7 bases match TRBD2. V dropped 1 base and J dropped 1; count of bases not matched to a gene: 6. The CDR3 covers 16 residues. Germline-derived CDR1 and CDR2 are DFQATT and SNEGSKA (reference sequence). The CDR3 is CSARALAGLNTGELFF. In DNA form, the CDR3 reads TGCAGTGCTAGAGCCTTAGCGGGCCTGAACACCGGGGAGCTGTTTTTT.

CDR3 sequence (DNA): TGTGCCAGCAGCCTGTTACTAGCGGGGACCGGGGAGCTGTTTTTT. Its protein is CASSLLLAGTGELFF. V is TRBV7-2 and J is TRBJ2-2, with TRBD2 matching 10 bases. The junction had 5 bases not matched to a gene; V was cut back by 5 bases and J by 5 bases. This CDR3 comprises 15 residues. Germline lookup yields CDR1 SGHTA and CDR2 FQGNSA.

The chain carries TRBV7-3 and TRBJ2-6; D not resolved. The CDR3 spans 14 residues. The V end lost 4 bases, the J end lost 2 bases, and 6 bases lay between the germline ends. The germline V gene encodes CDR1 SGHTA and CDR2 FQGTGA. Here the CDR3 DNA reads TGTGCCAGCAGCTCTTCCCCTGGGGCCAACGTCCTGACTTTC. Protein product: CASSSSPGANVLTF.

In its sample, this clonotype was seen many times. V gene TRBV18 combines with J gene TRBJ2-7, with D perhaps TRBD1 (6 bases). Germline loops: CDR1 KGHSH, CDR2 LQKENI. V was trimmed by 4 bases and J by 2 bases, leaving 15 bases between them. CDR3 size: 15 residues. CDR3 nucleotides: TGTGCCAGCTCACTTGAAACAACAGGGCCCTACGAGCAGTACTTC. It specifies CASSLETTGPYEQYF.

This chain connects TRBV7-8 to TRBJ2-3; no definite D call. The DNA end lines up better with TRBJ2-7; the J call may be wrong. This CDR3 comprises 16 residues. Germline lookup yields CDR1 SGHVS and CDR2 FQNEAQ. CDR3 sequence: CASSLADIENIYEQYF. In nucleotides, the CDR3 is TGTGCCAGCAGCTTAGCCGACATAGAAAACATCTACGAGCAGTACTTC.